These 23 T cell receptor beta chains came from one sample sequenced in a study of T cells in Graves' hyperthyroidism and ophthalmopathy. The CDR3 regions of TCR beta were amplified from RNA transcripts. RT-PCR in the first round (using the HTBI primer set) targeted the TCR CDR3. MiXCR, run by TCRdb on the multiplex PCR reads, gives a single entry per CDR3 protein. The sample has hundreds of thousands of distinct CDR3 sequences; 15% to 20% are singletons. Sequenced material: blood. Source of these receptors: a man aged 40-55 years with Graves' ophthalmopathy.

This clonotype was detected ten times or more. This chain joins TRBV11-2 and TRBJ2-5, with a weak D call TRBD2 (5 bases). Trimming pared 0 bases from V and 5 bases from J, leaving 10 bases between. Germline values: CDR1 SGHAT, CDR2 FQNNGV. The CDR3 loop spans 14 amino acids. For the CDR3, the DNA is TGTGCCAGCAGCTTAGATCAAAGAGGGGAGACCCAGTACTTC. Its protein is CASSLDQRGETQYF.

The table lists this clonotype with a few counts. Written as DNA, the CDR3 is TGTGCCAGCAGCTTATTGTCGGGGGGTTACGAGCAGTACTTC. It translates to CASSLLSGGYEQYF. The chain employs TRBV7-6 and TRBJ2-7; 7 nucleotides line up with TRBD2. The CDR3 runs to 14 residues. Looked up from germline, CDR1 is SGHVS and CDR2 is FNYEAQ. Losses at the gene ends were 2 bases for V and 4 bases for J; bases not matched to a gene: 5. Based on the CDR3 plus reference TRBV7-6 and TRBJ2-7, the full variable domain is GAGVSQSPRYKVTKRGQDVALRCDPISGHVSLYWYRQALGQGPEFLTYFNYEAQQDKSGLPNDRFSAERPEGSISTLTIQRTEQRDSAMYRCASSLLSGGYEQYFGPGTRLTVT.

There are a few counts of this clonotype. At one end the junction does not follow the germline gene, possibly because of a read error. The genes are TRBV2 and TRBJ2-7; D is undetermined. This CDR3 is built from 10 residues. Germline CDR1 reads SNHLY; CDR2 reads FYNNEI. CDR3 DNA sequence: TGTGCCAGCACTGAAGGGGAGCAGTACTTC. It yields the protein CASTEGEQYF.

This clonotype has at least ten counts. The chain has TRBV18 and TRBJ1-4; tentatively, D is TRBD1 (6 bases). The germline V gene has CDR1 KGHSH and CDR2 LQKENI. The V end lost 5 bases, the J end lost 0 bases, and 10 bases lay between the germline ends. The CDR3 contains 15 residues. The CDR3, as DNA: TGTGCCAGCTCAGGACAGCCTGCAACTAATGAAAAACTGTTTTTT. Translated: CASSGQPATNEKLFF.

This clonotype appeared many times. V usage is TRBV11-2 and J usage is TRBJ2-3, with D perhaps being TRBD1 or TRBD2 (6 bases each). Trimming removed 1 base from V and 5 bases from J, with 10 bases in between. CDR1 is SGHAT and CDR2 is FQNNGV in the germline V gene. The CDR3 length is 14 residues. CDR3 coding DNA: TGTGCCAGCAGCTTAGGGGGGCGGGGAGATACGCAGTATTTT. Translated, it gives CASSLGGRGDTQYF.

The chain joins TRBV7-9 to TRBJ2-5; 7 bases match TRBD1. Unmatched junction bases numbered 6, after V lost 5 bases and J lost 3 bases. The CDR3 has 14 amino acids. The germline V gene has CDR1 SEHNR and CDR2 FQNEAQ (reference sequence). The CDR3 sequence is CASSGPGQKETQYF. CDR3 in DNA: TGTGCCAGCAGCGGGCCGGGACAGAAAGAGACCCAGTACTTC. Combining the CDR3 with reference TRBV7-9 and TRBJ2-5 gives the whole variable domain DTGVSQNPRHKITKRGQNVTFRCDPISEHNRLYWYRQTLGQGPEFLTYFQNEAQLEKSRLLSDRFSAERPKGSFSTLEIQRTEQGDSAMYLCASSGPGQKETQYFGPGTRLLVL.

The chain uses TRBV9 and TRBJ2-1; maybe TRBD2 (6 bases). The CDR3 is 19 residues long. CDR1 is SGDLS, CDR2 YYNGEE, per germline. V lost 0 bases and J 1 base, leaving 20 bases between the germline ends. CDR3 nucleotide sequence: TGTGCCAGCAGCGTAGGGACCACCACCGGGACTCGATCCTACAATGAGCAGTTCTTC. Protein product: CASSVGTTTGTRSYNEQFF.

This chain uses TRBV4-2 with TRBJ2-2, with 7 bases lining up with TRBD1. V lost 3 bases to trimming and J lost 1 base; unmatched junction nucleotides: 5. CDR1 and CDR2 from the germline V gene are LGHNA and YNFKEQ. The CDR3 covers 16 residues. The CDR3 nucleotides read TGTGCCAGCAGCCAGACGGGACAGAGGAACACCGGGGAGCTGTTTTTT. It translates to CASSQTGQRNTGELFF.

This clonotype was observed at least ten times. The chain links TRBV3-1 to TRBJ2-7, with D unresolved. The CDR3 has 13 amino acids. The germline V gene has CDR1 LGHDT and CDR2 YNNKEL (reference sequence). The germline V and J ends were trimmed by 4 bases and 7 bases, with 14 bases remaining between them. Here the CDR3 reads CASSRKILGEQYF. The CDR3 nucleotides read TGTGCCAGCAGCCGTAAGATTCTGGGGGAGCAGTACTTC.

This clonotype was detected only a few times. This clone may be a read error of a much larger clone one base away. The CDR3 protein is CASSLEGFTDTQYF. As DNA, the CDR3 is TGTGCCAGCAGCTTAGAGGGGTTCACAGATACGCAGTATTTT. V is TRBV7-3 and J is TRBJ2-3; either TRBD1 or TRBD2 may fit D (5 bases each). V lost 2 bases and J 2 bases, leaving 8 bases between the germline ends. This CDR3 is built from 14 residues. Germline-derived CDR1 and CDR2 are SGHTA and FQGTGA.

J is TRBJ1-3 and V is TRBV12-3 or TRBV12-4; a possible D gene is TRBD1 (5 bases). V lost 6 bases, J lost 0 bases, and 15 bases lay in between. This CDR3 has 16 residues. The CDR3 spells CASSPRGYPSGNTIYF. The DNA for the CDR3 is TGTGCCAGCAGCCCCCGGGGGTATCCCTCTGGAAACACCATATATTTT.

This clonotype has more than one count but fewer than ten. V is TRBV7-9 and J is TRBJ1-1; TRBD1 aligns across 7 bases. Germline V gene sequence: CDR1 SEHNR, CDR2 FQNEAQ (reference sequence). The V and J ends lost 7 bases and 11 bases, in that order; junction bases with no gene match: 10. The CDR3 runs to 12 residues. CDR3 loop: CASIAGDSLAFF. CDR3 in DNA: TGTGCCAGCATCGCGGGGGACAGTCTCGCTTTCTTT. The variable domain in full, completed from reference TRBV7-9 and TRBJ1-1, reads DTGVSQNPRHKITKRGQNVTFRCDPISEHNRLYWYRQTLGQGPEFLTYFQNEAQLEKSRLLSDRFSAERPKGSFSTLEIQRTEQGDSAMYLCASIAGDSLAFFGQGTRLTVV.

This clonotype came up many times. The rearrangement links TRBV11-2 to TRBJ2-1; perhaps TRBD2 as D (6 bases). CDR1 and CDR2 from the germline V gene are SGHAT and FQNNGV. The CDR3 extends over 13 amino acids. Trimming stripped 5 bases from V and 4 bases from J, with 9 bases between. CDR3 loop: CASSAGRYNEQFF. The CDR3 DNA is TGTGCCAGCAGCGCCGGGAGATACAATGAGCAGTTCTTC.

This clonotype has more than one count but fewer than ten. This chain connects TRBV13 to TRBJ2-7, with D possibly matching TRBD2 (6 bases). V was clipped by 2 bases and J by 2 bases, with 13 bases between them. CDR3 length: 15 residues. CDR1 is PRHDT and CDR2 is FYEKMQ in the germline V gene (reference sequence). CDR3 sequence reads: CASSLLAEIPYEQYF. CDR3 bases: TGTGCCAGCAGCTTATTAGCGGAGATCCCCTACGAGCAGTACTTC.

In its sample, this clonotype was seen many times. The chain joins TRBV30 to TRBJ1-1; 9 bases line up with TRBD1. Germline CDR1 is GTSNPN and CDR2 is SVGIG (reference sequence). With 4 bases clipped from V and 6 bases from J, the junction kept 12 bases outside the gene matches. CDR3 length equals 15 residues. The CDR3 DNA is TGTGCCTGGACCTTACAGGGGGCGAGGGAGCCTGAAGCTTTCTTT. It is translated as CAWTLQGAREPEAFF. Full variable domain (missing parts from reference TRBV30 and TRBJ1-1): SQTIHQWPATLVQPVGSPLSLECTVEGTSNPNLYWYRQAAGRGLQLLFYSVGIGQISSEVPQNLSASRPQDRQFILSSKKLLLSDSGFYLCAWTLQGAREPEAFFGQGTRLTVV.

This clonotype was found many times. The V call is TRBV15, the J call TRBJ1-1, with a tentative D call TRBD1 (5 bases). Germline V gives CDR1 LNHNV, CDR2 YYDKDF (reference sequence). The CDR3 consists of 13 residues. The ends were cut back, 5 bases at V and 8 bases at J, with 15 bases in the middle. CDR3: CATSPPGTAEAFF. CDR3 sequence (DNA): TGTGCCACCAGCCCCCCCGGGACGGCAGAAGCTTTCTTT.

CDR3 bases: TGTGCCAGCAGTGAACCGGGACAGCCCTCTGGAAACACCATATATTTT. Its protein product is CASSEPGQPSGNTIYF. J is TRBJ1-3 and V is TRBV6-1, with 7 bases fitting TRBD1. J lost 0 bases, V lost 2 bases, and 4 bases had no gene match. CDR1 is MNHNS, CDR2 SASEGT, per germline. The CDR3 totals 16 residues.

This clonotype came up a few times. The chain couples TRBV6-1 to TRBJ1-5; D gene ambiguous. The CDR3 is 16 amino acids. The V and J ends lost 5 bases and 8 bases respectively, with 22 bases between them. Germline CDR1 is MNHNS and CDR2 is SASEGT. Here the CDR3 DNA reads TGTGCCAGCAGTCCGACTTCGACGCATGGCGGGGAGCCCCAGCATTTT. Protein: CASSPTSTHGGEPQHF.

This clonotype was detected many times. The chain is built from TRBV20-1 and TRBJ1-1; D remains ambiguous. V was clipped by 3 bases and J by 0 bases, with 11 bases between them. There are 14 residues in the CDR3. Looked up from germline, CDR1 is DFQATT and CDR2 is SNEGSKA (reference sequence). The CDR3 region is CSASRPLMNTEAFF. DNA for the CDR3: TGCAGTGCTAGTAGACCCCTGATGAACACTGAAGCTTTCTTT.

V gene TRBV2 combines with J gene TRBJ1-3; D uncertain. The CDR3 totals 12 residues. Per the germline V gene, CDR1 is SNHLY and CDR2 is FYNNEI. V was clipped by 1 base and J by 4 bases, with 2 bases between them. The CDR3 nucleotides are TGTGCCAGCAGTGAAGGCGGAAACACCATATATTTT. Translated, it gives CASSEGGNTIYF.

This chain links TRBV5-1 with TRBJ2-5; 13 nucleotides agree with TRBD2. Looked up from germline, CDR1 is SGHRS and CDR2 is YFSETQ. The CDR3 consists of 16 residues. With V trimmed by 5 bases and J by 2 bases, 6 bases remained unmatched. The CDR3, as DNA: TGCGCCAGCAGATCCGGGACTAGCGGGGCTCAAGAGACCCAGTACTTC. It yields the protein CASRSGTSGAQETQYF.

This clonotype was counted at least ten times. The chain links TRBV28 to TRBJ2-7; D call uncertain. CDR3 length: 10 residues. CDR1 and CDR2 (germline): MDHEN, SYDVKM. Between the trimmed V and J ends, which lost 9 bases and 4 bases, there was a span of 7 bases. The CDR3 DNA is TGTGCCAGTCGTAAGTACGAGCAGTACTTC. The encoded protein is CASRKYEQYF.

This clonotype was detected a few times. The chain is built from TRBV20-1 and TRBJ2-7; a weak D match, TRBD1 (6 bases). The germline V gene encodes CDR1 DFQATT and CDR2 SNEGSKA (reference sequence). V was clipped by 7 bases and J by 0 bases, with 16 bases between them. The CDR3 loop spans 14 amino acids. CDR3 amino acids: CSVGGQGISYEQYF. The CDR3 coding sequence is TGCAGTGTTGGAGGCCAGGGGATCTCCTACGAGCAGTACTTC.